This TCR beta chain originates from a study of CD8 T cells in ankylosing spondylitis. A quantitative 5'-RACE method, one with molecular barcodes, was used to make TCR beta libraries. TCRdb redid the calling of the 5' RACE reads with MiXCR, one entry per CDR3 protein. This sample yields 250,000 or so distinct CDR3 sequences, of which 20% to 30% are seen a single time; approximately 0.61% belongs to the top ten. The CDR3 contains 14 residues. The germline V gene has CDR1 GTSNPN and CDR2 SVGIG (reference sequence). Trimming cost V 3 bases and J 1 base, with 12 bases left between them. Study-level points and caveats: Blood from ankylosing spondylitis patients appeared to carry a characteristic roughly 8-variant TCR beta motif. CD8+ disease-linked clones were present at relatively low frequencies in blood.

Comments on this clonotype: The antigen remains undetermined.

The origin of this receptor is a male donor with ankylosing spondylitis or in good health (not recorded which). This rearrangement joins TRBV30 to TRBJ1-1, with TRBD1 as a possible D gene (5 bases). Sequenced material: blood, either unsorted or a sorted T cell fraction (not recorded which). The CDR3 DNA is TGTGCCTGGAGGGTGGGGACGGCGAACACTGAAGCTTTCTTT. This encodes CAWRVGTANTEAFF.